This is a list of T cell receptor beta chains from one sample in a study of cytomegalovirus exposure and HLA in healthy donors. The table came from immunoSEQ multiplex PCR; TCRdb's copy has only in-frame clones and leaves some out. The table records 200,000 to 250,000 clones, 81% of them present only once. Sequencing was done on a sample of PBMCs. These receptors were taken from a woman aged 55-75 years in good health and CMV-seropositive. Both conserved end residues are part of each CDR3. D genes are given only for firm matches. Where a row states a size, it is once, few, many or the class of an expanded clone; other rows omit it.

>TRBD1|TRBV4-1|TRBJ1-2|NA
CASSRPGQANYGYTF
TGCGCCAGCAGCCGACCGGGACAGGCTAACTATGGCTACACCTTC
>TRBD1|TRBV2|TRBJ2-2|NA
CASRPGTGSTGELFF
TGTGCCAGCAGGCCCGGGACAGGCAGTACCGGGGAGCTGTTTTTT
>NA|TRBV4-1|TRBJ1-3|NA
CASSQSTTGRGNTIYF
TGCGCCAGCAGCCAATCTACCACAGGGAGAGGAAACACCATATATTTT
>TRBD1|TRBV10-1|TRBJ2-5|NA
CANPHRGSRQETQYF
TGCGCCAACCCCCACAGGGGATCCAGACAAGAGACCCAGTACTTC
>NA|TRBV7-9|TRBJ2-5|NA
CSSSLARQLQETQYF
TGTTCCAGCAGCCTCGCCCGACAGCTCCAAGAGACCCAGTACTTC
>TRBD2|TRBV10-3|TRBJ2-1|NA
CAIRLAGGNEQFF
TGTGCCATCAGACTAGCGGGAGGGAATGAGCAGTTCTTC
>NA|TRBV11-3|TRBJ2-7|many
CASSLGVQGNYEQYF
TGTGCCAGCAGCTTAGGAGTACAGGGAAACTACGAGCAGTACTTC
>TRBD2|TRBV9|TRBJ2-3|NA
CASSVGSSGSADTQYF
TGTGCCAGCAGCGTAGGCTCTAGCGGGAGTGCAGATACGCAGTATTTT
>TRBD1|TRBV6-6|TRBJ2-2|few
CASSQGDRANGELFF
TGTGCCAGCAGCCAAGGCGACAGGGCGAACGGGGAGCTGTTTTTT
>TRBD1|TRBV9|TRBJ1-2|NA
CASSVAGQGAGGYTF
TGTGCCAGCAGCGTAGCGGGACAGGGGGCAGGTGGCTACACCTTC
>NA|TRBV19|TRBJ1-1|NA
CASSYGGLGAFF
TGTGCCAGTAGTTACGGGGGGTTGGGAGCTTTCTTT
>NA|TRBV6-6|TRBJ1-1|NA
CASSQDRNTEAFF
TGTGCCAGCAGCCAGGACAGGAACACTGAAGCTTTCTTT
>NA|TRBV10-3|TRBJ1-1|once
CASRQDPMNTEAFF
TGTGCCTCCCGACAGGATCCCATGAACACTGAAGCTTTCTTT
>NA|TRBV10-3|TRBJ2-7|NA
CAISESETRLSYEQYF
TGTGCCATCAGTGAGTCGGAAACCCGACTCTCCTACGAGCAGTACTTC
>TRBD1|TRBV5-1|TRBJ2-3|NA
CASSSGQAEDTQYF
TGCGCCAGCAGCTCGGGACAGGCAGAAGATACGCAGTATTTT
>TRBD2|TRBV19|TRBJ2-7|NA
CASHGRDYEQYF
TGTGCCAGTCACGGGAGGGACTACGAGCAGTACTTC
>TRBD2|TRBV4-2|TRBJ2-1|NA
CASSQETSGLYNEQFF
TGTGCCAGCAGCCAAGAGACTAGCGGGCTTTACAATGAGCAGTTCTTC
>NA|TRBV4-1|TRBJ1-3|NA
CASSRDRNSGNTIYF
TGCGCCAGCAGCCGAGACAGAAACTCTGGAAACACCATATATTTT
>NA|TRBV19|TRBJ1-3|NA
CASSPGDGSGNTIYF
TGTGCCAGTAGCCCGGGAGATGGGTCTGGAAACACCATATATTTT
>NA|TRBV7-2|TRBJ1-1|NA
CASSYGVWYTEAFF
TGTGCCAGCAGCTACGGGGTTTGGTACACTGAAGCTTTCTTT
>TRBD1|TRBV11-2|TRBJ2-1|NA
CASSLGAGQGAYIEQFF
TGTGCCAGCAGCTTAGGAGCCGGACAGGGGGCATATATTGAGCAGTTCTTC
>TRBD2|TRBV2|TRBJ2-1|few
CASSGLAGYNEQFF
TGTGCCAGCAGTGGTCTAGCGGGTTACAATGAGCAGTTCTTC
>TRBD1|TRBV7-2|TRBJ2-2|NA
CASSRGQVIGELFF
TGTGCCAGCAGTCGGGGACAGGTCATCGGGGAGCTGTTTTTT
>TRBD1|TRBV5-1|TRBJ2-5|NA
CASSLGGTGEGETQYF
TGCGCCAGCAGCTTGGGTGGGACAGGGGAAGGTGAGACCCAGTACTTC
>TRBD1|TRBV28|TRBJ1-2|NA
CASIDRGFYNGYTF
TGTGCCAGCATAGACAGGGGGTTTTATAATGGCTACACCTTC
>NA|TRBV19|TRBJ2-3|NA
CASSITLSSGAGSTDTQYF
TGTGCCAGTAGTATTACCCTATCATCGGGAGCAGGGAGCACAGATACGCAGTATTTT
>NA|TRBV7-9|TRBJ2-1|NA
CASSHTGTSSYNEQFF
TGTGCCAGCAGCCACACCGGGACAAGCTCCTACAATGAGCAGTTCTTC
>NA|TRBV10-3|TRBJ2-7|NA
CAISLSSYEQYF
TGTGCCATCAGCTTGAGCTCCTACGAGCAGTACTTC
>TRBD1|TRBV30|TRBJ1-1|few
CAWRRGHGTEAFF
TGTGCCTGGCGAAGGGGGCATGGAACTGAAGCTTTCTTT
>NA|TRBV5-5|TRBJ1-3|NA
CASSLDGRGQLNSGNTIYF
TGTGCCAGCAGTTTGGATGGTCGGGGACAACTGAACTCTGGAAACACCATATATTTT
>NA|TRBV5-3|TRBJ2-1|NA
CARSFGQNHEQFF
TGTGCCAGAAGCTTCGGACAGAACCATGAGCAGTTCTTC
>NA|TRBV2|TRBJ1-2|NA
CASSERELANYGYTF
TGTGCCAGCAGTGAACGAGAGTTAGCTAACTATGGCTACACCTTC
>NA|TRBV5-4|TRBJ2-7|NA
CASSFDPGLSSYEQYF
TGTGCCAGCAGCTTCGACCCGGGACTTAGCTCCTACGAGCAGTACTTC
>TRBD1|TRBV12-5|TRBJ2-1|NA
CASGLSRGPLNEQFF
TGTGCTAGTGGTTTGTCCAGGGGGCCCCTCAATGAGCAGTTCTTC
>NA|TRBV19|TRBJ2-1|NA
CASSDRLASSSYNEQFF
TGTGCCAGTAGTGACCGACTCGCCTCAAGCTCCTACAATGAGCAGTTCTTC
>NA|TRBV7-8|TRBJ2-5|NA
CASSFTGTTETQYF
TGTGCCAGCAGCTTCACAGGGACGACGGAGACCCAGTACTTC
>NA|TRBV6-1|TRBJ1-1|NA
CASRDGGRNTEAFF
TGTGCCAGCAGGGATGGGGGGAGGAACACTGAAGCTTTCTTT
>NA|TRBV11-3|TRBJ2-1|once
CASSSHRVSEQFF
TGTGCCAGCAGCTCCCATCGGGTCAGTGAGCAGTTCTTC
>NA|TRBV5-4|TRBJ1-5|NA
CASSLIGSNRPQHF
TGTGCCAGCAGCTTGATTGGGAGCAATCGGCCCCAGCATTTT
>NA|TRBV19|TRBJ2-5|NA
CASRQSGETQYF
TGTGCCAGTCGGCAAAGCGGAGAGACCCAGTACTTC
>NA|TRBV5-1|TRBJ1-2|NA
CASSLGSGTANYGYTF
TGCGCCAGCAGCTTGGGTTCTGGCACCGCTAACTATGGCTACACCTTC
>NA|TRBV29-1|TRBJ1-3|NA
CSVSRGDTIYF
TGCAGCGTATCACGGGGAGACACCATATATTTT
>NA|TRBV11-2|TRBJ1-5|NA
CASSPGTTSGNQPQHF
TGTGCCAGCAGCCCGGGGACAACTTCGGGCAATCAGCCCCAGCATTTT
>NA|TRBV28|TRBJ2-2|NA
CASSLSYTGELFF
TGTGCCAGCAGTTTGTCCTACACCGGGGAGCTGTTTTTT